The present T cell receptor (beta chain) was sequenced within a study of blood T cell repertoires in COVID-19. Study-wide context: PBMCs, B-cell-depleted T cells, or T cells were the source of the cDNA or gDNA that made up the material.

Germline lookup yields CDR1 MNHNS and CDR2 SASEGT. The ends were cut back, 0 bases at V and 9 bases at J, with 15 bases in the middle. The CDR3 contains 15 residues. The assay was immunoSEQ multiplex PCR, and TCRdb's table has in-frame clones only and misses some. The sample comprises around 71,000 clones, approximately 83% of which are singletons, and approximately 28% rests with the top ten. The chain links TRBV6-1 to TRBJ2-1; perhaps TRBD1 as D (5 bases). The sequence was collected from a man between 70 and 80 years old with acute or convalescent COVID-19. Sequencing was done on a sample of peripheral blood. The CDR3 DNA is TGTGCCAGCAGTGAAGCGGGGCGTAAAAAGAGTGAGCAGTTCTTC. Protein product: CASSEAGRKKSEQFF.